The clone carrying this T cell receptor (beta chain) was counted only a few times. As yet, its antigen is unknown. The data derive from a study of T cells after yellow fever vaccination. Overall study context: Some fractions had low cell numbers, and these were prepared with SMART-Seq v4 Ultra Low Input.

Overall study results and limits: The study noted that FACS-sorted repertoires could contain abundant clonotypes contaminating from the bulk population. Clonotypes found in both CD4 and CD8 compartments made up a small share.

Researchers made TCR cDNA using 5'RACE template switching, and this step added a universal primer site and UMIs. TCRdb recomputed calls from the 5' RACE reads with MiXCR, one row per CDR3 protein. The sample lists 300,000 to 400,000 distinct CDR3 sequences, 7.5% to 9% occurring once. This CDR3 is 17 amino acids long. Germline trimming cut 0 bases from V and 6 bases from J; bases unmatched to any gene: 12. The chain combines TRBV12-3 or TRBV12-4 with TRBJ2-7, with TRBD1 matching over 9 bases. The source is a man aged 18 to 29 who received the YFV17D yellow fever vaccine. Source: PBMCs, taken on the day of the first yellow fever vaccination. The CDR3 DNA is TGTGCCAGCAGTTTAGCGTTATTGGGGACAGGGCGATCCGAGCAGTACTTC. Its protein is CASSLALLGTGRSEQYF.